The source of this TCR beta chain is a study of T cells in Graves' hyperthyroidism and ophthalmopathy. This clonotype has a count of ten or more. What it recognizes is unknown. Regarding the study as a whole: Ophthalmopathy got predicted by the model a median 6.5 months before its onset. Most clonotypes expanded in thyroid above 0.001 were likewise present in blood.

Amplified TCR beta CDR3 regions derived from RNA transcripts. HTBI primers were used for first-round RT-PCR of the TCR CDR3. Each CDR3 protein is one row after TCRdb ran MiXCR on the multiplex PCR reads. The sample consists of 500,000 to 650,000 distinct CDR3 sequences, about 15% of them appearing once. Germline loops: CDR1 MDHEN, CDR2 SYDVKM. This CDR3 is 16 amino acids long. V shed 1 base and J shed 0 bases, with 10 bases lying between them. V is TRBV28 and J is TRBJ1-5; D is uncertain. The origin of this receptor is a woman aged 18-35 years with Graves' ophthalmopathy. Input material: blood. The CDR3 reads CASSLSAGDSNQPQHF. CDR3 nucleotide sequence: TGTGCCAGCAGTTTATCAGCAGGTGATAGCAATCAGCCCCAGCATTTT.